This T cell receptor beta chain was profiled in a study of blood T cell repertoires in COVID-19. Method: immunoSEQ multiplex PCR; TCRdb's copy keeps in-frame clones and lacks some. The sample includes over 150,000 clones, 80% to 90% seen only once; the top ten take 9.5% to 15%. The V and J ends lost 4 bases and 1 base respectively, with 11 bases between them. CDR3 length equals 15 residues. CDR1 LGHDT and CDR2 YNNKEL come from the germline V gene (reference sequence). What was sequenced was peripheral blood. The receptor's source is a woman aged 80 or older with COVID-19, enrolled during active disease. This chain uses TRBV3-1 (or the pseudogene TRBV3-2) with TRBJ1-5, with a weak D call TRBD1 (6 bases). The CDR3 sequence is CASSPGVRSNQPQHF. DNA for the CDR3: TGTGCCAGCAGCCCAGGGGTCAGAAGCAATCAGCCCCAGCATTTT.